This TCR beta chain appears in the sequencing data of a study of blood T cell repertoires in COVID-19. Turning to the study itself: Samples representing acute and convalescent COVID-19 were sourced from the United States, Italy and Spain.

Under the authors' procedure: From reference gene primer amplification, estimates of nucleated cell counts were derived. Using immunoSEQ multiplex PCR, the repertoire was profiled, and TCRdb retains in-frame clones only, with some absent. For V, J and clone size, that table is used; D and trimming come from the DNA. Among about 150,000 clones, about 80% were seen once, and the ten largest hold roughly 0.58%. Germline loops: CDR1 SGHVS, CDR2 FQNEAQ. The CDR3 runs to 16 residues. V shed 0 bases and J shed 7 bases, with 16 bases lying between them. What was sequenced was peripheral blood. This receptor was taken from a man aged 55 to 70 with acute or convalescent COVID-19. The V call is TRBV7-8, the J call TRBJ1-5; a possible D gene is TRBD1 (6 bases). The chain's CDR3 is CASSLAPGTTGQPQHF. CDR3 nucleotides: TGTGCCAGCAGCTTAGCCCCCGGGACCACAGGGCAGCCCCAGCATTTT. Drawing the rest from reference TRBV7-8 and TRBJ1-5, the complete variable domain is GAGVSQSPRYKVAKRGQDVALRCDPISGHVSLFWYQQALGQGPEFLTYFQNEAQLDKSGLPSDRFFAERPEGSVSTLKIQRTQQEDSAVYLCASSLAPGTTGQPQHFGDGTRLSIL.